Below are 32 T cell receptor beta chains sequenced from a single sample in a study of blood T cell repertoires in COVID-19. TCRdb's copy holds only in-frame clones and misses some; the assay was immunoSEQ multiplex PCR. The table lists more than 200,000 clones, about nine tenths of them singletons. The sample was peripheral blood. The receptors shown here come from a man between 35 and 55 years old with acute or convalescent COVID-19.

J is TRBJ2-3 and V is TRBV5-4, with 7 bases fitting TRBD2. The CDR3 contains 18 residues. J was trimmed by 0 bases and V by 0 bases; bases with no gene match: 10. Germline V gene sequence: CDR1 SGHNT, CDR2 YYREEE (reference sequence). CDR3 sequence: CASSLAMVWGGSTDTQYF. CDR3 in DNA: TGTGCCAGCAGCTTGGCCATGGTTTGGGGGGGGAGCACAGATACGCAGTATTTT.

The chain employs TRBV12-3 or TRBV12-4 and TRBJ2-7, with 7 bases identical to TRBD2. This CDR3 is 11 amino acids long. The V and J ends lost 7 bases and 6 bases, in that order; junction bases with no gene match: 3. CDR3 nucleotides: TGTGCCAGCACCAGCGGGGCCGAGCAGTACTTC. This gives the protein CASTSGAEQYF.

The chain is built from TRBV3-1 (or the pseudogene TRBV3-2) and TRBJ2-1, with D possibly being TRBD2 (6 bases). V lost 2 bases and J lost 12, with 17 bases in between. Per germline, CDR1 LGHDT and CDR2 YNNKEL (reference sequence). This CDR3 comprises 14 residues. CDR3 loop: CASSQNAAGPGQFF. The CDR3 DNA follows: TGTGCCAGCAGCCAAAACGCCGCGGGGCCCGGGCAGTTCTTC.

This clone was found once. This chain uses TRBV5-8 with TRBJ2-7; no reliable D call. Germline values: CDR1 SGHTS, CDR2 YDEGEE. The CDR3 length is 13 residues. The V and J ends lost 0 bases and 4 bases respectively, with 8 bases between them. The CDR3 is CASSLGLGYEQYF. CDR3 nucleotide sequence: TGTGCCAGCAGCTTGGGGCTCGGGTACGAGCAGTACTTC.

The chain couples TRBV28 to TRBJ2-1; tentatively, D is TRBD1 (6 bases). V lost 8 bases to trimming and J lost 3 bases, with 20 bases between them. The CDR3 runs to 16 residues. Germline V lookup: CDR1 MDHEN, CDR2 SYDVKM. The CDR3 sequence: CASGSFRGQLYNEQFF. In DNA, the CDR3 is TGTGCCAGCGGATCATTCAGGGGCCAACTCTACAATGAGCAGTTCTTC.

This chain joins TRBV3-1 (or the pseudogene TRBV3-2) and TRBJ2-2; D gene unclear. The CDR3 is 17 amino acids. The V end was cut by 0 bases, the J end by 4 bases, with 15 bases between. Looked up from germline, CDR1 is LGHDT and CDR2 is YNNKEL (reference sequence). The CDR3 DNA sequence: TGTGCCAGCAGCCAAGATCGCGATAGATCTCCCACCGGGGAGCTGTTTTTT. It encodes CASSQDRDRSPTGELFF.

The rearrangement links TRBV19 to TRBJ1-2; the D is unclear. CDR1 and CDR2 from the germline V gene are LNHDA and SQIVND (reference sequence). The CDR3 is 13 amino acids. V was pared by 5 bases and J by 3 bases, with 10 bases between. The CDR3 reads CASSPVLYYGYTF. The CDR3 DNA reads TGTGCCAGTAGTCCGGTTCTGTACTATGGCTACACCTTC.

CDR3 sequence reads: CASSPPIGGYDEQYF. DNA for the CDR3: TGTGCCAGCTCACCACCTATAGGCGGTTACGACGAGCAGTACTTC. This chain joins TRBV18 and TRBJ2-7, with D hard to call. Trimming stripped 0 bases from V and 5 bases from J, with 14 bases between. The CDR3 runs to 15 residues. Germline V gives CDR1 KGHSH, CDR2 LQKENI.

The V and J genes are TRBV28 and TRBJ2-7; TRBD2 aligns across 11 bases. This CDR3 has 17 residues. Germline trimming cut 3 bases from V and 4 bases from J; bases unmatched to any gene: 11. Germline V gene lookup returns CDR1 MDHEN and CDR2 SYDVKM. The CDR3 DNA reads as TGTGCCAGCAGTTTCGGGTCTCTAGCGGGAGGAGCGTACGAGCAGTACTTC. It specifies CASSFGSLAGGAYEQYF. Supplemented by reference TRBV28 and TRBJ2-7, the full variable domain reads DVKVTQSSRYLVKRTGEKVFLECVQDMDHENMFWYRQDPGLGLRLIYFSYDVKMKEKGDIPEGYSVSREKKERFSLILESASTNQTSMYLCASSFGSLAGGAYEQYFGPGTRLTVT.

The chain employs TRBV5-1 and TRBJ2-1, with a possible D match to TRBD2 (5 bases). The CDR3 runs to 14 residues. Per germline, CDR1 SGHRS and CDR2 YFSETQ. V was shortened by 1 base and J by 7 bases, with 12 bases between the two germline ends. The CDR3 coding sequence is TGCGCCAGCAGCTTGTCAGTCGGGGTTAATGAGCAGTTCTTC. As protein: CASSLSVGVNEQFF.

This chain connects TRBV11-2 to TRBJ2-7; D remains unclear. Germline CDR1 reads SGHAT; CDR2 reads FQNNGV. The V end was cut by 5 bases, the J end by 0 bases, with 11 bases between. This CDR3 has 14 residues. DNA for the CDR3: TGTGCCAGCAGCCCCCCCGGGTCCTCCTACGAGCAGTACTTC. Amino acids: CASSPPGSSYEQYF.

This chain connects TRBV28 to TRBJ2-2; 8 bases are shared with TRBD1. Trimming removed 7 bases from V and 5 bases from J; junction bases left unmatched: 6. This CDR3 spans 14 amino acids. Looked up from germline, CDR1 is MDHEN and CDR2 is SYDVKM. The CDR3 reads CASTWTGRTGELFF. The CDR3, as DNA: TGTGCCAGCACCTGGACAGGGAGAACCGGGGAGCTGTTTTTT.

V usage is TRBV19 and J usage is TRBJ1-5; 7 positions agree with TRBD1. The V gene end was trimmed by 6 bases and the J gene end by 1 base; junction bases not matched to a gene: 3. The CDR3 runs 14 residues. CDR1 and CDR2 (germline): LNHDA, SQIVND (reference sequence). DNA of the CDR3: TGTGCCAGTAGGCGGGGACAGAGCAATCAGCCCCAGCATTTT. It is translated as CASRRGQSNQPQHF.

CDR3 loop: CASSSPGDTQYF. The CDR3 DNA reads TGTGCCAGCAGCTCCCCAGGAGATACGCAGTATTTT. The gene calls are TRBV7-3 and TRBJ2-3; D unresolved. Trimming pared 4 bases from V and 5 bases from J, leaving 7 bases between. The CDR3 is 12 amino acids. CDR1 and CDR2 (germline): SGHTA, FQGTGA.

This chain links TRBV6-1 with TRBJ2-1, with no clear D. The CDR3 has 15 amino acids. Germline CDR1 and CDR2: MNHNS and SASEGT. V was clipped by 3 bases and J by 0 bases, with 9 bases between them. The CDR3 DNA reads TGTGCCAGCAGTGAGGGCTTAAGCTCCTACAATGAGCAGTTCTTC. Encoded protein: CASSEGLSSYNEQFF.

The gene calls are TRBV6-5 and TRBJ2-7, with D unclear. With 0 bases removed from V and 5 bases from J, the gap between germline ends came to 11 bases. The CDR3 is 14 amino acids. Germline CDR1 MNHEY, CDR2 SVGAGI. The CDR3 sequence: CASSYSRARNEQYF. CDR3 sequence (DNA): TGTGCCAGCAGTTACTCGCGAGCCCGTAACGAGCAGTACTTC.

The chain combines TRBV7-9 with TRBJ1-3, with 7 bases identical to TRBD1. The CDR3 loop spans 18 amino acids. Germline loops: CDR1 SEHNR, CDR2 FQNEAQ (reference sequence). The ends lost 2 bases at V and 0 bases at J; junction bases unmatched: 10. The CDR3 protein is CASSLWTTGSFSGNTIYF. The CDR3 DNA reads TGTGCCAGCAGCTTATGGACGACAGGGTCCTTCTCTGGAAACACCATATATTTT.

This chain connects TRBV2 to TRBJ1-4, with a tentative D call TRBD1 (5 bases). This CDR3 contains 17 residues. V shed 6 bases and J shed 7 bases, with 24 bases lying between them. CDR1 SNHLY and CDR2 FYNNEI come from the germline V gene. This chain's CDR3 is CASSPERVGGGSEKLFF. The CDR3 bases are TGTGCCAGCAGCCCCGAAAGGGTTGGGGGAGGAAGTGAAAAACTGTTTTTT.

The V gene is TRBV9, the J gene TRBJ2-6, with 9 bases that match TRBD1. The CDR3 spans 18 residues. Germline trimming cut 0 bases from V and 1 base from J; bases unmatched to any gene: 5. CDR1 is SGDLS, CDR2 YYNGEE, per germline. CDR3 sequence reads: CASSVGDRVLSGANVLTF. The CDR3 DNA sequence: TGTGCCAGCAGCGTAGGGGACAGGGTACTTTCTGGGGCCAACGTCCTGACTTTC.

The chain links TRBV14 to TRBJ1-1; D unresolved. Germline V CDR1 and CDR2: SGHDN, FVKESK. V dropped 0 bases and J dropped 4 bases, with 9 bases sitting between them. The CDR3 totals 14 residues. CDR3 sequence: CASSQEYGSTEAFF. CDR3 DNA: TGTGCCAGCAGCCAAGAATATGGGAGCACTGAAGCTTTCTTT.

The CDR3 sequence is CASREQGRTEAFF. As DNA, the CDR3 is TGTGCCAGCAGGGAACAGGGAAGGACTGAAGCTTTCTTT. The chain has TRBV28 and TRBJ1-1; D possibly corresponds to TRBD1 (6 bases). CDR3 length: 13 residues. Germline V gene lookup returns CDR1 MDHEN and CDR2 SYDVKM. The V and J ends lost 6 bases and 5 bases respectively, with 13 bases between them.

The chain recombines TRBV12-3 or TRBV12-4 with TRBJ1-2; D ambiguous. The CDR3 has 13 amino acids. Trimming stripped 6 bases from V and 5 bases from J, with 13 bases between. This CDR3 reads CASSQREGYGYTF. The DNA for the CDR3 is TGTGCCAGCAGCCAAAGGGAGGGATATGGCTACACCTTC.

This sequence joins TRBV7-9 and TRBJ2-7, with D possibly being TRBD2 (6 bases). The length of the CDR3 is 17 residues. With 5 bases removed from V and 1 base from J, the gap between germline ends came to 21 bases. From germline, CDR1 is SEHNR and CDR2 FQNEAQ (reference sequence). As DNA, the CDR3 is TGTGCCAGCAGCGCCACCTGGGATAGCGGTGAGTCCTACGAGCAGTACTTC. It is translated as CASSATWDSGESYEQYF.

The V gene is TRBV27, the J gene TRBJ2-3; 9 bases are shared with TRBD1. The junction had 7 bases not matched to a gene; V was cut back by 6 bases and J by 0 bases. CDR3 size: 16 residues. CDR1 and CDR2 from the germline V gene are MNHEY and SMNVEV (reference sequence). This chain's CDR3 is CASRVRGTGSTDTQYF. The CDR3 nucleotides read TGTGCCAGCAGAGTAAGGGGGACAGGGAGCACAGATACGCAGTATTTT.

V gene TRBV27 combines with J gene TRBJ2-2; D is perhaps TRBD2 (5 bases). Germline values: CDR1 MNHEY, CDR2 SMNVEV (reference sequence). The CDR3 contains 15 residues. The V gene lost 2 bases and the J gene lost 5 bases, with 12 bases spanning the gap. The CDR3 spells CASSLRELGTGELFF. The CDR3 coding sequence is TGTGCCAGCAGTTTAAGGGAGTTGGGAACCGGGGAGCTGTTTTTT.

The chain carries TRBV7-9 and TRBJ2-3, with D perhaps TRBD1 (5 bases). Germline CDR1 SEHNR, CDR2 FQNEAQ (reference sequence). CDR3 length: 15 residues. Trimming left V 4 bases short and J 2 bases short, with 13 bases between. The CDR3 DNA reads as TGTGCCAGCAGCTCCTCGACAGCCTTCACAGATACGCAGTATTTT. Protein: CASSSSTAFTDTQYF.

V gene TRBV4-1 combines with J gene TRBJ1-3; tentatively, D is TRBD1 (6 bases). The CDR3 has 17 residues. Germline CDR1 MGHRA, CDR2 YSYEKL. Trimming cost V 4 bases and J 4 bases, with 20 bases left between them. CDR3 nucleotide sequence: TGCGCCAGCAGCCCGCATTCCATGGGGGCGCGGGGAAACACCATATATTTT. Encoded protein: CASSPHSMGARGNTIYF.

This chain uses TRBV5-1 with TRBJ2-5; TRBD1 matches 7 bases. CDR3 length equals 16 residues. The V gene end was trimmed by 1 base and the J gene end by 7 bases; junction bases not matched to a gene: 13. The germline CDR1 and CDR2 sequences are SGHRS and YFSETQ. The CDR3 here is CASSLQTGSPLGTQYF. For the CDR3, the DNA is TGCGCCAGCAGCTTGCAGACAGGGTCCCCATTGGGGACCCAGTACTTC.

V gene TRBV5-4 combines with J gene TRBJ1-4; 10 bases fit TRBD1. V trimming: 5 bases; J trimming: 8 bases; junction bases outside the gene matches: 9. The CDR3 extends over 15 amino acids. Germline CDR1 reads SGHNT; CDR2 reads YYREEE (reference sequence). CDR3 sequence (DNA): TGTGCCAGCAGATCGACAGGGGGCGCTGGGGAAAAACTGTTTTTT. This encodes CASRSTGGAGEKLFF.

V usage is TRBV6-6 and J usage is TRBJ1-3; D is possibly TRBD1 (6 bases). The V gene's germline CDR1 is MNHNY and CDR2 SVGAGI (reference sequence). The CDR3 is made up of 15 amino acids. Deletions cut 6 bases from V and 0 bases from J, with 12 bases between. This CDR3 is CASSPGHFSGNTIYF. Here the CDR3 DNA reads TGTGCCAGCAGCCCGGGACACTTCTCTGGAAACACCATATATTTT.

The gene calls are TRBV7-2 and TRBJ2-1, with 10 nucleotides matching TRBD1. The CDR3 covers 15 residues. V was clipped by 5 bases and J by 4 bases; unmatched bases: 5. Germline CDR1 is SGHTA and CDR2 is FQGNSA. CDR3 amino acids: CASSQTGGTYNEQFF. The DNA for the CDR3 is TGTGCCAGCAGCCAGACAGGGGGCACGTACAATGAGCAGTTCTTC.

CDR3: CASSLAVGASGTTDTQYF. The CDR3 coding sequence is TGTGCCAGCAGCTTAGCCGTCGGAGCTAGCGGGACCACAGATACGCAGTATTTT. This sequence joins TRBV11-1 and TRBJ2-3; 9 bases agree with TRBD2. CDR3 length: 18 amino acids. Germline values: CDR1 SGHAT, CDR2 FQDESV (reference sequence). V was clipped by 0 bases and J by 2 bases; unmatched bases: 9.